The 12 T cell receptor gamma chains below were found in one sample sequenced in a study of Vδ1+ human thymocytes. Study conclusions and caveats: Highly polyclonal TRG and TRD repertoires with Gaussian CDR3 length distributions appeared in thymus.

The template was reverse-transcribed extracted RNA. Pooled V-gene forward primers with one constant-region reverse primer generated the CDR3 amplicons by multiplex PCR. TCRdb reanalyzed the multiplex PCR reads using CATT. This table holds tens of thousands of gamma-chain clones, around 20% found once. These TCRs' antigens remain unknown. Sequenced material: Vdelta1+ gamma-delta thymocytes from the thymus. Documented subset: FACS-sorted CD3+ TCRalphabeta- TCRVdelta1+ TCRVdelta2- thymocytes. The receptors derive from a boy under three years old who had congenital heart surgery.

The genes are TRGV9 and TRGJP1. The CDR3 runs to 17 residues. Unmatched junction bases numbered 10, after V lost 3 bases and J lost 0 bases. Germline assignment: CDR1 GITISATS and CDR2 ISYDGTV (reference sequence). The CDR3 sequence: CALWEIEYDTTGWFKIF. CDR3 sequence (DNA): TGTGCCTTGTGGGAGATTGAGTATGATACCACTGGTTGGTTCAAGATATTT.

This clone was counted a few times. Other DNA sequences in this sample translate to the same CDR3. The gene calls are TRGV9 and TRGJ1 or TRGJ2. J was trimmed by 0 bases and V by 6 bases; bases with no gene match: 5. This CDR3 comprises 13 residues. CDR1 and CDR2 (germline): GITISATS, ISYDGTV (reference sequence). The CDR3 DNA is TGTGCCTTGTGGATATCGAATTATTATAAGAAACTCTTT. The encoded protein is CALWISNYYKKLF.

By sample share, this clone is medium-sized. This sequence may be a read error, since a much larger clone differs from it by one base. V usage is TRGV8 and J usage is TRGJ1 or TRGJ2. The V gene end was trimmed by 0 bases and the J gene end by 3 bases; junction bases not matched to a gene: 2. Germline lookup yields CDR1 VENAVY and CDR2 YDSYNSRV. CDR3 length: 13 amino acids. CDR3 sequence reads: CATWDRPYYKKLF. CDR3 sequence (DNA): TGTGCCACCTGGGATAGGCCTTATTATAAGAAACTCTTT.

Worth noting for this clone: Other DNA variants within this sample encode the same CDR3. V gene TRGV4 combines with J gene TRGJ1 or TRGJ2. The V segment lost 0 bases and the J segment 5 bases; nucleotides outside the gene matches: 7. Per germline, CDR1 EGSTGY and CDR2 YDSYTSSV. This CDR3 contains 14 residues. The CDR3 here is CATWDGPKDYKKLF. DNA of the CDR3: TGTGCCACCTGGGATGGGCCGAAGGATTATAAGAAACTCTTT.

This clone showed up just a few times. The same CDR3 is also encoded by other DNA sequences in this sample. J is TRGJ1 or TRGJ2 and V is TRGV4. This CDR3 spans 12 amino acids. After removal of 2 bases from V and 6 bases from J, the junction contained 4 bases not matched to a gene. The germline CDR1 and CDR2 sequences are EGSTGY and YDSYTSSV. The CDR3 DNA reads as TGTGCCACCTGGGATGTCCGTTATAAGAAACTCTTT. Translation gives CATWDVRYKKLF.

This clone turned up a few times. The chain uses TRGV4 and TRGJ1 or TRGJ2. CDR1 and CDR2 from the germline V gene are EGSTGY and YDSYTSSV. The CDR3 consists of 13 residues. V lost 3 bases and J lost 5; bases outside the gene matches: 7. Written as DNA, the CDR3 is TGTGCCACCTGGGATTTGTGGGATTATAAGAAACTCTTT. This translates into CATWDLWDYKKLF.

On this clone itself: A read error is possible here, since a much larger clone lies one base away. Other DNA sequences of this sample code for an identical CDR3. This chain uses TRGV3 with TRGJ1 or TRGJ2. The germline gives CDR1 VTNTFY, CDR2 YDVSTARD (reference sequence). This CDR3 comprises 12 residues. With 0 bases clipped from V and 10 bases from J, the junction kept 6 bases outside the gene matches. This CDR3 reads CATWDRRYKKLF. The CDR3 DNA sequence: TGTGCCACCTGGGACAGGCGATACAAGAAACTCTTT.

The genes are TRGV3 and TRGJ1 or TRGJ2. CDR3 length equals 11 residues. The ends lost 8 bases at V and 7 bases at J; junction bases unmatched: 8. CDR1 and CDR2 (germline): VTNTFY, YDVSTARD (reference sequence). The CDR3 DNA reads TGTGCCACCTCCTCAAGCTATAAGAAACTCTTT. Protein: CATSSSYKKLF.

Remarks on this clone: One end of the junction fails to match germline, which may point to a read error. The chain joins TRGV2 to TRGJ1 or TRGJ2. The length of the CDR3 is 12 residues. Looked up from germline, CDR1 is EGSNGY and CDR2 is YDSYNSKV. The CDR3 region is CATWDAEYKKLF. DNA of the CDR3: TGCGCCACCTGGGACGCAGAGTATAAGAAACTCTTT.

Comments on this clone: It may be a read error: a sequence one base away is much more abundant. At the DNA level, this CDR3 is encoded by other sequences in the same sample as well. The chain employs TRGV9 and TRGJ1 or TRGJ2. The ends lost 3 bases at V and 1 base at J; junction bases unmatched: 3. The CDR3 consists of 13 residues. From germline, CDR1 is GITISATS and CDR2 ISYDGTV (reference sequence). CDR3 region: CALWEPNYYKKLF. As DNA, the CDR3 is TGTGCCTTGTGGGAGCCAAATTATTATAAGAAACTCTTT.

This clone came up a few times. Other DNA sequences within the sample encode an identical CDR3. The rearrangement joins TRGV3 to TRGJ1 or TRGJ2. Germline CDR1 VTNTFY, CDR2 YDVSTARD (reference sequence). This CDR3 is 15 amino acids long. With 0 bases clipped from V and 10 bases from J, the junction kept 15 bases outside the gene matches. CDR3 DNA sequence: TGTGCCACCTGGGACAGGCTCGAGGGATGCGTAAAGAAACTCTTT. Translating it yields CATWDRLEGCVKKLF.

To note about this clone: This DNA's translation and the protein TCRdb lists, from a much larger clone, do not match at residue 6, likely due to a read error; the protein shown is translated from the DNA. The chain has TRGV5 and TRGJ1 or TRGJ2. Germline lookup yields CDR1 VINAFY and CDR2 YDVSNSKD. The CDR3 loop spans 11 amino acids. Unmatched junction bases numbered 6, after V lost 3 bases and J lost 10 bases. As DNA, the CDR3 is TGTGCCACCTGGGACGCGCCGAAGAAACTCTTT. This codes for CATWDAPKKLF.